This entry lists 25 T cell receptor beta chains sequenced from one sample in a study of blood T cell repertoires in COVID-19 (dated by TCRdb to about 2020). The receptor library was made with the immunoSEQ multiplex PCR assay. Sourced from immuneACCESS, this table was stored by TCRdb with only in-frame sequences that have V and J called. A share of the clones is absent; for the studies checked, an unresolved V gene accounts for under half, and the remainder has no known explanation. Present in this sample are approximately 20,000 clones, 82% of which were seen just once. About 6% of the sample goes to the ten largest clones. Source material: peripheral blood. The receptors come from a human donor in a cohort sampled during active COVID-19.

The genes are TRBV7-9 and TRBJ2-7; D is ambiguous. V shed 4 bases and J shed 0 bases, with 10 bases lying between them. This CDR3 has 14 amino acids. Germline CDR1 reads SEHNR; CDR2 reads FQNEAQ (reference sequence). CDR3 amino acids: CASSSTLSSYEQYF. In nucleotides, the CDR3 is TGTGCCAGCAGCTCGACACTGAGCTCCTACGAGCAGTACTTC. Full variable domain (outside the CDR3, taken from reference TRBV7-9 and TRBJ2-7): DTGVSQNPRHKITKRGQNVTFRCDPISEHNRLYWYRQTLGQGPEFLTYFQNEAQLEKSRLLSDRFSAERPKGSFSTLEIQRTEQGDSAMYLCASSSTLSSYEQYFGPGTRLTVT.

The genes are TRBV14 and TRBJ1-2, with a tentative D call TRBD1 (6 bases). Germline V CDR1 and CDR2: SGHDN, FVKESK. The CDR3 loop spans 12 amino acids. Deletions cut 1 base from V and 10 bases from J, with 10 bases between. The CDR3 is CASSQVWTDYTF. In DNA, the CDR3 is TGTGCCAGCAGCCAAGTTTGGACAGACTACACCTTC.

This chain connects TRBV24-1 to TRBJ2-7; 8 bases agree with TRBD1. After removal of 4 bases from V and 1 base from J, the junction contained 5 bases not matched to a gene. The CDR3 covers 15 residues. Looked up from germline, CDR1 is KGHDR and CDR2 is SFDVKD. The CDR3 DNA reads TGTGCCACCAGTGACTCCGGGACAGGTTCCTACGAGCAGTACTTC. This sequence encodes CATSDSGTGSYEQYF.

The gene calls are TRBV29-1 and TRBJ2-2, with D possibly matching TRBD1 (7 bases). In germline, CDR1 is SQVTM, CDR2 ANQGSEA. V lost 4 bases to trimming and J lost 5 bases, with 14 bases between them. The CDR3 is made up of 14 amino acids. The CDR3 DNA follows: TGCAGCGTTGTTGGAGGGGACAGTACCGGGGAGCTGTTTTTT. Protein sequence: CSVVGGDSTGELFF.

V usage is TRBV6-2 or TRBV6-3 and J usage is TRBJ2-3; D is perhaps TRBD2 (5 bases). The CDR3 totals 13 residues. Germline V gene lookup returns CDR1 MNHEY and CDR2 SVGEGT. V lost 6 bases to trimming and J lost 6 bases, with 13 bases between them. CDR3 nucleotide sequence: TGTGCCAGCAGCCTCCAGGAGGCTGATACGCAGTATTTT. Protein product: CASSLQEADTQYF.

This chain connects TRBV7-2 to TRBJ2-7, with 12 bases fitting TRBD2. V shed 5 bases, J shed 5 bases, and the junction held 4 bases outside the gene matches. The length of the CDR3 is 14 residues. Germline-derived CDR1 and CDR2 are SGHTA and FQGNSA. CDR3 sequence (DNA): TGTGCCAGCAGCGACAGGACTAGCGGGGACGAGCAGTACTTC. Protein: CASSDRTSGDEQYF.

This clone was observed a few times. The chain recombines TRBV2 with TRBJ2-4; D is possibly TRBD1 (6 bases). This CDR3 spans 13 amino acids. CDR1 SNHLY and CDR2 FYNNEI come from the germline V gene. V was cut by 8 bases and J by 5 bases, with 13 bases left in between. The CDR3 protein is CASGKGDENIQYF. CDR3 coding DNA: TGTGCCAGCGGGAAGGGGGATGAAAACATTCAGTACTTC.

This clone was picked up a small number of times. This sequence joins TRBV4-2 and TRBJ2-7; D gene ambiguous. Trimming cost V 3 bases and J 5 bases, with 11 bases left between them. Germline values: CDR1 LGHNA, CDR2 YNFKEQ. CDR3 length equals 13 residues. CDR3 nucleotides: TGTGCCAGCAGCCATAGAGGCGGTAACGAGCAGTACTTC. This translates into CASSHRGGNEQYF.

The chain carries TRBV6-5 and TRBJ2-3; 8 nucleotides agree with TRBD2. This CDR3 is built from 15 residues. V lost 7 bases and J lost 0; bases outside the gene matches: 6. The germline V gene has CDR1 MNHEY and CDR2 SVGAGI. The CDR3 DNA reads TGTGCCAGCACCATTGCGGGGGGTAGCACAGATACGCAGTATTTT. This gives the protein CASTIAGGSTDTQYF.

V usage is TRBV7-2 and J usage is TRBJ2-3; the match to TRBD1 covers 10 bases. Germline V gene lookup returns CDR1 SGHTA and CDR2 FQGNSA. V was pared by 5 bases and J by 3 bases, with 5 bases of the junction left unmatched. The CDR3 has 15 residues. The chain's CDR3 is CASSARTGGTDTQYF. CDR3 DNA: TGTGCCAGCAGCGCAAGGACAGGGGGGACAGATACGCAGTATTTT.

The gene calls are TRBV10-1 and TRBJ1-1; tentatively, D is TRBD1 (5 bases). Trimming took 3 bases from V and 4 from J, leaving 24 bases between them. From germline, CDR1 is WNHNN and CDR2 SYGVQD (reference sequence). The CDR3 totals 18 residues. The chain's CDR3 is CASSDKAEGRMGSTEAFF. CDR3 coding DNA: TGCGCCAGCAGTGATAAGGCGGAGGGGAGGATGGGGAGCACTGAAGCTTTCTTT.

This clone was observed a single time. The chain recombines TRBV2 with TRBJ2-1; D gene unclear. CDR1 and CDR2 from the germline V gene are SNHLY and FYNNEI. The germline V and J ends were trimmed by 10 bases and 9 bases, with 13 bases remaining between them. The CDR3 is 11 amino acids. The CDR3 sequence: CATGDGFEQFF. In DNA, the CDR3 is TGTGCCACCGGTGACGGGTTTGAGCAGTTCTTC. The full variable domain, its missing parts supplied by reference TRBV2 and TRBJ2-1, is EPEVTQTPSHQVTQMGQEVILRCVPISNHLYFYWYRQILGQKVEFLVSFYNNEISEKSEIFDDQFSVERPDGSNFTLKIRSTKLEDSAMYFCATGDGFEQFFGPGTRLTVL.

The chain uses TRBV7-2 and TRBJ2-7, with 7 nucleotides matching TRBD1. The CDR3 is 12 residues long. Germline CDR1 reads SGHTA; CDR2 reads FQGNSA. Trimming removed 5 bases from V and 4 bases from J; junction bases left unmatched: 2. The CDR3 protein is CASSPTGYEQYF. In DNA form, the CDR3 reads TGTGCCAGCAGCCCGACAGGGTACGAGCAGTACTTC.

The chain joins TRBV3-1 (or the pseudogene TRBV3-2) to TRBJ2-5; TRBD2 might be the D (6 bases). Trimming shortened V by 7 bases and J by 3 bases, and 15 bases separated the two germline ends. Germline loops: CDR1 LGHDT, CDR2 YNNKEL (reference sequence). This CDR3 is built from 14 residues. This CDR3 is CASNSAGLEETQYF. The CDR3 DNA reads as TGTGCCAGCAACTCCGCGGGACTCGAAGAGACCCAGTACTTC.

The chain uses TRBV30 and TRBJ1-3, with TRBD1 matching 8 bases. The J segment lost 3 bases and the V segment lost 3 bases, leaving 4 bases of the junction unmatched. Germline V gene data show CDR1 as GTSNPN and CDR2 as SVGIG (reference sequence). The CDR3 totals 14 residues. The CDR3 region is CAWRGQASGNTIYF. In nucleotides, the CDR3 is TGTGCCTGGAGGGGACAGGCGAGTGGAAACACCATATATTTT.

The rearrangement links TRBV27 to TRBJ1-1, with a possible D match to TRBD1 (5 bases). This CDR3 is 16 amino acids long. CDR1 and CDR2 (germline): MNHEY, SMNVEV (reference sequence). Deletions cut 5 bases from V and 3 bases from J, with 19 bases between. CDR3 in amino acids: CASSPLAGGLYTEAFF. In DNA form, the CDR3 reads TGTGCCAGCAGTCCCCTTGCGGGGGGGTTGTACACTGAAGCTTTCTTT.

This chain connects TRBV11-2 to TRBJ2-1; 8 bases agree with TRBD2. Germline values: CDR1 SGHAT, CDR2 FQNNGV. V shed 4 bases and J 8 bases; nucleotides not matched to a gene: 10. The CDR3 has 15 residues. The chain's CDR3 is CASSSSGTSYHEQFF. Here the CDR3 DNA reads TGTGCCAGCAGCTCATCCGGGACTAGTTATCATGAGCAGTTCTTC.

V usage is TRBV24-1 and J usage is TRBJ2-1; D is unresolved. This CDR3 contains 15 residues. Trimming removed 3 bases from V and 9 bases from J, with 17 bases in between. CDR1 and CDR2 from the germline V gene are KGHDR and SFDVKD. As DNA, the CDR3 is TGTGCCACCAGTGATGTGCTCGTCGAGCGACCTGAGCAGTTCTTC. This sequence encodes CATSDVLVERPEQFF.

This rearrangement joins TRBV6-2 or TRBV6-3 to TRBJ2-1; TRBD2 aligns across 7 bases. In germline, CDR1 is MNHEY, CDR2 SVGEGT. This CDR3 is 16 amino acids long. Trimming removed 2 bases from V and 6 bases from J; junction bases left unmatched: 10. The CDR3 is CASSYVSSGFPNEQFF. For the CDR3, the DNA is TGTGCCAGCAGTTACGTCTCTAGCGGATTCCCCAATGAGCAGTTCTTC.

This chain connects TRBV15 to TRBJ2-1; 9 nucleotides line up with TRBD2. The CDR3 is made up of 18 amino acids. V gave up 3 bases and J gave up 0 bases; unmatched junction bases: 9. The V gene's germline CDR1 is LNHNV and CDR2 YYDKDF (reference sequence). The CDR3 spells CATSRIIAGEGSYNEQFF. CDR3 nucleotides: TGTGCCACCAGCAGGATAATAGCGGGAGAAGGCTCCTACAATGAGCAGTTCTTC.

The chain carries TRBV6-5 and TRBJ1-5, with 7 nucleotides matching TRBD1. The trim removed 6 bases at V and 5 bases at J, leaving 4 bases unmatched. The CDR3 contains 13 residues. Germline CDR1 is MNHEY and CDR2 is SVGAGI. CDR3 sequence (DNA): TGTGCCAGCAGCCCAGACAGGGATCAGCCCCAGCATTTT. Translation: CASSPDRDQPQHF.

The chain links TRBV10-3 to TRBJ2-7, with D possibly TRBD2 on 6 matching bases. The CDR3 spans 14 residues. CDR1 ENHRY and CDR2 SYGVKD come from the germline V gene. Trimming stripped 10 bases from V and 6 bases from J, with 22 bases between. CDR3 in DNA: TGTGCCAGCGACGGAGGGGATAGTGGCGTCGAGCAGTACTTC. Protein: CASDGGDSGVEQYF.

The chain uses TRBV9 and TRBJ2-5; D possibly corresponds to TRBD2 (7 bases). The length of the CDR3 is 14 residues. Germline V lookup: CDR1 SGDLS, CDR2 YYNGEE. Trimming removed 1 base from V and 2 bases from J, with 9 bases in between. CDR3 amino acids: CASSVRGAQETQYF. The DNA for the CDR3 is TGTGCCAGCAGCGTACGGGGGGCGCAAGAGACCCAGTACTTC. Together with reference TRBV9 and TRBJ2-5, the CDR3 gives the full variable domain: DSGVTQTPKHLITATGQRVTLRCSPRSGDLSVYWYQQSLDQGLQFLIQYYNGEERAKGNILERFSAQQFPDLHSELNLSSLELGDSALYFCASSVRGAQETQYFGPGTRLLVL.

The chain employs TRBV6-4 and TRBJ2-1; 9 nucleotides match TRBD1. V was pared by 0 bases and J by 10 bases, with 4 bases of the junction left unmatched. This CDR3 spans 14 amino acids. Germline V CDR1 and CDR2: MRHNA, SNTAGT. The CDR3 loop is CASSDSTGGDEQFF. Here the CDR3 DNA reads TGTGCCAGCAGTGACTCTACAGGGGGCGACGAGCAGTTCTTC.

The chain links TRBV28 to TRBJ1-2; D may be TRBD1 (6 bases). The germline CDR1 and CDR2 sequences are MDHEN and SYDVKM. The CDR3 is 12 residues long. Trimming pared 4 bases from V and 12 bases from J, leaving 15 bases between. CDR3 nucleotides: TGTGCCAGCAGTTCGGGACATCCTGGACACACCTTC. As protein: CASSSGHPGHTF.